This T cell receptor beta chain was sequenced for a study of beta chain features in type 1 diabetes (dated by TCRdb to the late 2010s). Some background on the complete study: Mean age, gender distribution, total cell number and subset yield were not different between patients and healthy donors. In the study, TCRB repertoires of sorted circulating CD4+ T cell subsets from recently diagnosed type 1 diabetes patients were compared with those of matched healthy donors. Regulatory and stem cell-like memory subsets were obtained from only 8 patients and roughly eight healthy donors, while naive and central memory subsets were obtained from all 30 or so donors. A total of over 90,000,000 sorted cells were examined across all samples, and a strong correlation was observed between cell number per subset and RNA yield.

From each donor, a single peripheral blood sample of approximately 120 mL on average was drawn into heparinised tubes. A BD FACSAria II and a panel including CD45RO, CCR7, CD25, CD127, CD95 and CD27 were used to sort naive, central memory, regulatory and stem cell-like memory CD4+ T cells. All sorted populations exceeded 95% purity. PBMCs were isolated immediately by Lymphoprep density gradient centrifugation and stained directly without culture. Samples were stained and sorted in pairs, with one healthy donor and one patient per experiment, so that batch effects were minimized. Worth noting for this clone: No antigen is known for it. Qualities for individual bases were not recorded, and no much larger clone is one base off.

The High Capacity cDNA Reverse Transcription Kit was used to reverse transcribe all of the isolated RNA, meaning that expressed TCRB transcripts were what got sequenced. Deep immunoSEQ sequencing was applied to naive, central memory and regulatory T cell samples, giving an average of around 3.4 million total reads per sample. Sorted cells were lysed in RLT buffer, and RNA was extracted using DNase-treated RNeasy Micro or Mini kits according to cell number. To prevent cross-contamination, each cell subset was processed individually, whereas patient and healthy donor samples were processed jointly. TCRB sequences were amplified from cDNA with the immunoSEQ multiplex PCR, producing 87-bp fragments spanning the CDR3 region. Amplicons were sequenced on the Illumina HiSeq platform. The published analysis was carried out like this. PCR bias was corrected computationally using synthetic template baselines, and reads within Hamming distance 2 were collapsed, with unmergeable singletons discarded. Reads were aligned to IMGT to assign V, D and J genes, CDR3 length, and insertions or deletions at six rearrangement sites. Within each subset, clonotype counts were normalized to the number of sorted cells before true diversity and Gini coefficients were calculated with the tcR R package. Repertoire sharing was quantified using the overlap coefficient calculated on TCRB nucleotide sequences. As a proxy for the pre-selection repertoire, out-of-frame TCRB sequences from naive cells were analyzed. The source is immuneACCESS, and TCRdb retained only in-frame sequences with V and J called. Part of the clones is not carried over; for the studies checked, unresolved V genes explain less than half of this, and the remainder is unexplained. V, J and clone size are those of that table, while D and trimming were read from the DNA. The sample has 550,000 to 850,000 clones on record, over 10% of them singletons. Of the sample, approximately 0.021% is held by the ten largest clones.

Paper-wide results and their limitations: Patients with type 1 diabetes made fewer insertions and deleted more nucleotides at VDJ recombination sites, implying thymic rearrangement abnormalities. Because cDNA was sequenced instead of genomic DNA, activated cells with high expression could be over-represented, although the groups did not differ in activation or CD3 levels. A moderate but significant shortening of TCRB CDR3 length was observed in type 1 diabetes patients in all four CD4+ subsets. Naive, central memory and regulatory TCRB repertoires appeared to be more similar among patients than among healthy donors. PCR may preferentially amplify shorter templates, but because patient and control samples were amplified and corrected together, any resulting skew would affect both groups equally. Because small numbers of individuals were included in the HLA sub-analyses, any influence of HLA type on TCRB rearrangement was left unresolved.

Source material: naive CD4+ T cells from blood. The sample's cell subset or site label, decoded: true naive CD4+ T cells. This TCR was sampled from a man in his late teens or twenties with type 1 diabetes.

The bases are TGCAGCGTTGAAGATCAACCAGGACTAGCGGCTGGTACCGGGGAGCTGTTTTTT. This yields the protein CSVEDQPGLAAGTGELFF. The V gene is TRBV29-1 and the J gene is TRBJ2-2, with 10 bases matching TRBD2. Here V drops 0 bases and J drops 5 bases, and the junction holds 12 bases not matched to any gene. CDR1 SQVTM and CDR2 ANQGSEA are derived from the germline V gene. The CDR3 numbers 18 residues from cysteine through phenylalanine. Of all the DNA, just the CDR3 is kept, 54 bases in frame from base 1.